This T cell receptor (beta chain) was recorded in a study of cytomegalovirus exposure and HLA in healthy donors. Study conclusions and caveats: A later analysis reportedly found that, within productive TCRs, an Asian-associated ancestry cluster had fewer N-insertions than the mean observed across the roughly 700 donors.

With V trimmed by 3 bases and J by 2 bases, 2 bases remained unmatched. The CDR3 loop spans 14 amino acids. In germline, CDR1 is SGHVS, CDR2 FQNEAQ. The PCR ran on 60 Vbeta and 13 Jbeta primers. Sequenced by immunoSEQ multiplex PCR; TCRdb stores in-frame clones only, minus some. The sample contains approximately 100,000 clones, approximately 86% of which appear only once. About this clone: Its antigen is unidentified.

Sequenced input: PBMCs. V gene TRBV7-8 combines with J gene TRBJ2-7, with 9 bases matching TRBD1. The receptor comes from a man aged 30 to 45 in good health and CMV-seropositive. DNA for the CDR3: TGTGCCAGCAGCTTCAGACAGGGGGCCTACGAGCAGTACTTC. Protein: CASSFRQGAYEQYF.